The sample holds a few counts of the clone carrying this T cell receptor (beta chain). Its antigen remains unknown. The sample originates from a study of memory CD4+ T cells and cytomegalovirus serostatus. Libraries were prepared by immunoSEQ multiplex PCR; TCRdb keeps only in-frame clonotypes and omits some of them. The sample lists tens of thousands of clones, about three quarters seen once, with approximately 2.6% in the top ten. Overall study findings and caveats: CD4+ memory repertoires contained about two fifths of the 164 reported CMV TCRbeta sequences.

J gave up 1 base and V 6 bases, and 7 bases lay outside the gene matches. The CDR3 has 15 residues. The germline V gene has CDR1 SQVTM and CDR2 ANQGSEA. The sort gate was single viable CD3+CD4+CD8-CD45RO+ cells for memory CD4+ T cells. Sequencing input: memory CD4+ T cells from blood. This TCR was recovered from an adult in good health and CMV-seropositive. The V gene is TRBV29-1, the J gene TRBJ2-2; 8 positions match TRBD2. The CDR3 loop is CSVTTSVLNTGELFF. DNA for the CDR3: TGCAGCGTAACGACTAGCGTACTGAACACCGGGGAGCTGTTTTTT.